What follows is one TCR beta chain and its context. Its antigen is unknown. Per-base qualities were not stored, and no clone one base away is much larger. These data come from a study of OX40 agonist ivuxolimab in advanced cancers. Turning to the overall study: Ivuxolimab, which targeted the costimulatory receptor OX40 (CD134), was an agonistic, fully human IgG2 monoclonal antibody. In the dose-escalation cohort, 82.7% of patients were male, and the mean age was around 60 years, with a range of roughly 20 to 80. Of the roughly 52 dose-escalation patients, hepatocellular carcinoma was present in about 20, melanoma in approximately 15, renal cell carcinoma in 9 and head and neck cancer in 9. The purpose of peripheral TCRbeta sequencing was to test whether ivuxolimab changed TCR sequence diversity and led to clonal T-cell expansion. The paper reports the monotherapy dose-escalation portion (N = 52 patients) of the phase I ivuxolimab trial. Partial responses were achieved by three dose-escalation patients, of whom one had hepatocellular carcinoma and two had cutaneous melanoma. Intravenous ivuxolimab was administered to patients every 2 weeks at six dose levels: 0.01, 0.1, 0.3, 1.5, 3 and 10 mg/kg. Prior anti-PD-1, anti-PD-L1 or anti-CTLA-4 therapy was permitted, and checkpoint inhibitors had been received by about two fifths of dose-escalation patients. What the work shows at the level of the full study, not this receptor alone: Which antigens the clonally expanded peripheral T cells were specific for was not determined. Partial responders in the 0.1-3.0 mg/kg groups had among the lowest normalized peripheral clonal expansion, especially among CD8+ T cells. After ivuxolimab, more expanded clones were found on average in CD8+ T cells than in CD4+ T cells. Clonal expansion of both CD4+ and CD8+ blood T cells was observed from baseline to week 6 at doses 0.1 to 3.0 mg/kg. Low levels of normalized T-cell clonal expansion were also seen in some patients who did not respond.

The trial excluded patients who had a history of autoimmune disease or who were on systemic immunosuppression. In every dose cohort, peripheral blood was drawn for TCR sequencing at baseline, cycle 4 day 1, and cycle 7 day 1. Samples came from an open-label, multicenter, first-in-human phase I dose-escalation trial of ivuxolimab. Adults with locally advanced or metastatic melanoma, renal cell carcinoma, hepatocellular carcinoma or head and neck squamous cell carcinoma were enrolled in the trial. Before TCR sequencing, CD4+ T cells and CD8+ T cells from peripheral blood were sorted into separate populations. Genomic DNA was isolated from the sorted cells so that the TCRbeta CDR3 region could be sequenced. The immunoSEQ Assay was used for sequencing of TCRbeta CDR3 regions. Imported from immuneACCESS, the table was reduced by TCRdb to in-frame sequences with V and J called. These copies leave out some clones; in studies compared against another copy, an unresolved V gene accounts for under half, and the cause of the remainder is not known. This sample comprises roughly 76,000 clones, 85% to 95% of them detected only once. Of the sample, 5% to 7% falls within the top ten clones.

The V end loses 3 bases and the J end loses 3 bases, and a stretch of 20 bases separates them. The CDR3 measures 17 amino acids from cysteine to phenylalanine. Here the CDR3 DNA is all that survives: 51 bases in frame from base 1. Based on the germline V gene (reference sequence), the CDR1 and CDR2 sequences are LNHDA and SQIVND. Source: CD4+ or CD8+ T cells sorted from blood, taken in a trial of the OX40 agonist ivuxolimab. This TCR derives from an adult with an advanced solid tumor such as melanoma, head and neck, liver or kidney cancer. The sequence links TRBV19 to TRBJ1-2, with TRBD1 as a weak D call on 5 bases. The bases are TGTGCCAGTAGTATGACCCTCGACGGCCAGGGATACTATGGCTACACCTTC. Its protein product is CASSMTLDGQGYYGYTF.